This T cell receptor beta chain comes out of a study of T cells expressing NK-cell markers. General observations from the study: NKG2C+ dominant clonotype frequencies in six or seven donors were roughly 1.0-7.5% of CD8+ T cells.

For this clonotype: Its specificity is not known.

CDR3 size: 16 residues. CDR1 is MNHEY, CDR2 SVGAGI, per germline. TCRdb processed the 5' RACE reads again and assigns one entry to each CDR3 protein, with no DNA. The sample data list 150,000 or so distinct CDR3 sequences. The sequenced sample was blood T cells: a sorted CD56 or NKG2C T cell subset, CD4+ or CD8+ T cells, or bulk PBMC T cells (not recorded which). The chain combines TRBV6-5 with TRBJ2-6. The clonotype comes from a woman between 50 and 59 years old in good health. This CDR3 is CASSYSPGSGANVLTF.